The 3 T cell receptor beta chains listed next were all sequenced from one sample in a study of blood T cell repertoires in COVID-19. Here immunoSEQ multiplex PCR was the method, and the copy in TCRdb shows in-frame clones only, minus some. Found here are about 270,000 clones, 85% to 90% of them singletons; the top ten hold more than 10%. The sequencing input was peripheral blood. These receptors came from a woman aged 30 to 39 with COVID-19, enrolled during active disease.

The rearrangement joins TRBV5-1 to TRBJ2-3; the D gene is possibly TRBD1 (5 bases). The CDR3 spans 17 residues. Trimming removed 3 bases from V and 2 bases from J, with 19 bases in between. Germline V CDR1 and CDR2: SGHRS, YFSETQ. In DNA form, the CDR3 reads TGCGCCAGCAGCTCTGGGCAGGGCAATTTCCCCACAGATACGCAGTATTTT. This encodes CASSSGQGNFPTDTQYF.

This clone showed up just once. Relative to the germline gene, one junction end is altered; a read error may explain this. The V call is TRBV2, the J call TRBJ2-1; TRBD2 might be the D (6 bases). Germline V gives CDR1 SNHLY, CDR2 FYNNEI. The CDR3 has 14 residues. The CDR3 here is CASRDGSSYNEQFF. CDR3 DNA sequence: TGTGCCAGCCGTGACGGGAGCTCCTACAATGAGCAGTTCTTC.

The chain uses TRBV9 and TRBJ2-7; 7 bases are shared with TRBD1. Trimming took 3 bases from V and 4 from J; bases not matched to a gene: 7. CDR1 SGDLS and CDR2 YYNGEE come from the germline V gene. The CDR3 totals 14 residues. Here the CDR3 reads CASSASGQDYEQYF. CDR3 DNA sequence: TGTGCCAGCAGCGCTTCCGGACAGGATTACGAGCAGTACTTC.